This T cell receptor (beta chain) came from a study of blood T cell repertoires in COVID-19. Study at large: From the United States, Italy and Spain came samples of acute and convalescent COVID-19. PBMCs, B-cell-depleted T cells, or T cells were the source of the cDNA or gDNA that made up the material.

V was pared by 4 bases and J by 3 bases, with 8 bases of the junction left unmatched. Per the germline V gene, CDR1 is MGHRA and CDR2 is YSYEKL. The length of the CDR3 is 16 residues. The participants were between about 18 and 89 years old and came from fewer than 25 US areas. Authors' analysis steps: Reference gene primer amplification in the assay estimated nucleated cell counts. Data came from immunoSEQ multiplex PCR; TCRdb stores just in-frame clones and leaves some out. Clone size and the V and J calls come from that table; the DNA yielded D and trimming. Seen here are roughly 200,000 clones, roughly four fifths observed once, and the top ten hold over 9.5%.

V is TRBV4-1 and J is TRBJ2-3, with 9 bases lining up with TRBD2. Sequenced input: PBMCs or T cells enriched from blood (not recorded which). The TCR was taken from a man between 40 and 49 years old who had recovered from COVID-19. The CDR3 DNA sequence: TGCGCCAGCAGCCGGACTAGCGCTAAGGAAACAGATACGCAGTATTTT. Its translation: CASSRTSAKETDTQYF.